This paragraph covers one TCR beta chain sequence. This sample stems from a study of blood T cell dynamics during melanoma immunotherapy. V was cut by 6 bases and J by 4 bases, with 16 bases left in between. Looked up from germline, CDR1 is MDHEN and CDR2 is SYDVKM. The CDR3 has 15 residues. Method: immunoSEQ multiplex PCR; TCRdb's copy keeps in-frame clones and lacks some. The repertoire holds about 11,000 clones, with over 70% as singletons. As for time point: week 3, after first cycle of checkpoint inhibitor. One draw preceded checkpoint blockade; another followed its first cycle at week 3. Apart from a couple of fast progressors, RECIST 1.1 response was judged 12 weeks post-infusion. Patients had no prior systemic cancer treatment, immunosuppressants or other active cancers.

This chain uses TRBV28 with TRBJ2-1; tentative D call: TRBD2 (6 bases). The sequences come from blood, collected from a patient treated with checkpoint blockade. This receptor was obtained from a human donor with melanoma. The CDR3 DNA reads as TGTGCCAGCAGCCGGCGCGGGGTTCGGTACAATGAGCAGTTCTTC. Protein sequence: CASSRRGVRYNEQFF.